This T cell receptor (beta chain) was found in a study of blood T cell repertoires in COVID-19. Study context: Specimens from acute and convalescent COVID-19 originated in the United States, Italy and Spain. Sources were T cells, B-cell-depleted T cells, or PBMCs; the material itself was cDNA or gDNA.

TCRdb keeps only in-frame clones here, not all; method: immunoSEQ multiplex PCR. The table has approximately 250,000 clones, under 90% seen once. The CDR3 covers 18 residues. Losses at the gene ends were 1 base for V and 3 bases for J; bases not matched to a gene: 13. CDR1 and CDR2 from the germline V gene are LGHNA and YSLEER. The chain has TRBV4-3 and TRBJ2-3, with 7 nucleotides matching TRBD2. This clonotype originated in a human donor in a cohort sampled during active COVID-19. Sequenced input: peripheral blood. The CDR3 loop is CASSQVPSHRGGTDTQYF. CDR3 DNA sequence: TGCGCCAGCAGCCAAGTCCCCTCCCATCGCGGGGGAACAGATACGCAGTATTTT.